The clone carrying this T cell receptor beta chain was seen only once. What it binds is unknown. The data belong to a study of identical twins. Study results and limitations: In zero-insertion analyses, partial confounding could arise from invariant MAIT and iNKT cells. Twins showed weaker excess sharing in their beta out-of-frame sequences.

Germline CDR1 reads LGHDT; CDR2 reads YNNKEL (reference sequence). With 4 bases removed from V and 7 bases from J, the gap between germline ends came to 17 bases. This CDR3 has 15 amino acids. TCRdb re-called the 5' RACE reads with MiXCR, one entry per CDR3 protein. The table has approximately 490,000 distinct CDR3 sequences, 20% to 25% seen once. The same data also went into a second study, on yellow fever vaccine responses in identical twins.

Material for sequencing was CD4+ T cells sorted from blood. This receptor was obtained from a woman aged 18 to 35 in good health. The chain employs TRBV3-1 and TRBJ2-1; D is tentatively TRBD1 or TRBD2 (7 bases each). The CDR3 region has the DNA TGTGCCAGCAGCCCCGCGGGGGACAGTAGGAATGAGCAGTTCTTC. This encodes CASSPAGDSRNEQFF.